Presented here are 2 T cell receptor beta chains from one specimen sequenced in a study of blood T cell repertoires in COVID-19. Sequencing was performed with immunoSEQ multiplex PCR; in TCRdb, only in-frame clones are kept and a portion is missing. The table includes fewer than 500,000 clones, roughly 91% detected once. The sample comprised peripheral blood. These receptors originate from a woman between 25 and 40 years old with acute or convalescent COVID-19.

The chain uses TRBV5-1 and TRBJ1-2, with D possibly matching TRBD1 (5 bases). Germline loops: CDR1 SGHRS, CDR2 YFSETQ. CDR3 length equals 14 residues. V was trimmed by 0 bases and J by 2 bases, leaving 8 bases between them. This chain's CDR3 is CASSLDRYNYGYTF. Here the CDR3 DNA reads TGCGCCAGCAGCTTGGACAGGTACAACTATGGCTACACCTTC. Full variable domain (rest looked up from reference TRBV5-1 and TRBJ1-2): KAGVTQTPRYLIKTRGQQVTLSCSPISGHRSVSWYQQTPGQGLQFLFEYFSETQRNKGNFPGRFSGRQFSNSRSEMNVSTLELGDSALYLCASSLDRYNYGYTFGSGTRLTVV.

This clone was picked up one time. V gene TRBV4-2 combines with J gene TRBJ1-1; D is possibly TRBD1 (6 bases). The CDR3 loop spans 16 amino acids. In germline, CDR1 is LGHNA, CDR2 YNFKEQ. Trimming stripped 0 bases from V and 1 base from J, with 12 bases between. CDR3 DNA: TGTGCCAGCAGCCAAGAACCAAGGGGGGGGAACACTGAAGCTTTCTTT. Translation: CASSQEPRGGNTEAFF.